What follows are 14 T cell receptor beta chains derived from one specimen sequenced in a study of T cells in Graves' hyperthyroidism and ophthalmopathy. RNA transcripts provided the source from which TCR beta CDR3 regions were amplified. HTBI primers drove first-round RT-PCR of the TCR CDR3. TCRdb analysed the multiplex PCR reads with MiXCR anew, one entry per CDR3 protein. The data contain some 460,000 distinct CDR3 sequences, 15% to 19% of them seen just once; the ten biggest clones take up roughly 7.7%. Specimen: blood. The receptors were sampled from a woman aged 18-29 years with Graves' hyperthyroidism.

On this clonotype: Given a much more abundant clone one base away, this may be a read error. The chain links TRBV5-1 to TRBJ2-4, with D perhaps matching TRBD1 or TRBD2 (5 bases each). This CDR3 comprises 16 residues. The germline gives CDR1 SGHRS, CDR2 YFSETQ. CDR3 residues: CASSPGVGLAKNSQYF. The CDR3 region has the DNA TGCGCCAGCAGCCCAGGAGTGGGGCTAGCCAAAAACAGTCAGTACTTC.

This chain joins TRBV30 and TRBJ1-2; a possible D gene is TRBD1 (5 bases). The CDR3 is 13 amino acids. Trimming removed 0 bases at V and 7 bases at J, with 12 bases between. In germline, CDR1 is GTSNPN, CDR2 SVGIG (reference sequence). CDR3 loop: CAWSVGGAGGYTF. Written as DNA, the CDR3 is TGTGCCTGGAGTGTAGGAGGGGCTGGTGGCTACACCTTC.

In its sample, this clonotype was seen many times. The V call is TRBV29-1, the J call TRBJ1-2, with D possibly being TRBD1 (6 bases). Germline V gives CDR1 SQVTM, CDR2 ANQGSEA. The CDR3 has 11 amino acids. V lost 4 bases, J lost 9 bases, and 12 bases lay in between. Here the CDR3 reads CSVGRDNSYTF. The CDR3 coding sequence is TGCAGCGTTGGGCGGGACAACAGCTACACCTTC.

The chain uses TRBV4-1 and TRBJ1-6, with D maybe TRBD1 (5 bases). V lost 4 bases, J lost 9 bases, and 16 bases lay in between. The length of the CDR3 is 15 residues. Germline CDR1 MGHRA, CDR2 YSYEKL. The CDR3 bases are TGCGCCAGCAGCCCCCCTTGGGGCGGCGGTTCACCCCTCCACTTT. Residues: CASSPPWGGGSPLHF.

This clonotype was seen ten or more times. The chain combines TRBV4-1 with TRBJ2-3, with TRBD2 identical over 8 bases. J lost 5 bases, V lost 3 bases, and 13 bases had no gene match. The CDR3 has 17 amino acids. The germline CDR1 and CDR2 sequences are MGHRA and YSYEKL. As DNA, the CDR3 is TGCGCCAGCAGCCAGAGTCGGGGGGGCCCTGCGGGAGATACGCAGTATTTT. It translates to CASSQSRGGPAGDTQYF.

This clonotype was found many times. The V call is TRBV11-2, the J call TRBJ2-7; D might be TRBD1 or TRBD2, each matching 7 bases. From germline, CDR1 is SGHAT and CDR2 FQNNGV. Trimming stripped 5 bases from V and 3 bases from J, with 20 bases between. CDR3 size: 16 residues. CDR3 amino acids: CASSRGATGTLYEQYF. Written as DNA, the CDR3 is TGTGCCAGCAGCCGGGGGGCGACAGGGACTCTCTACGAGCAGTACTTC. Based on the CDR3 plus reference TRBV11-2 and TRBJ2-7, the full variable domain is EAGVAQSPRYKIIEKRQSVAFWCNPISGHATLYWYQQILGQGPKLLIQFQNNGVVDDSQLPKDRFSAERLKGVDSTLKIQPAKLEDSAVYLCASSRGATGTLYEQYFGPGTRLTVT.

This clonotype was picked up a small number of times. V is TRBV5-4 and J is TRBJ2-5, with 13 bases that match TRBD2. This CDR3 comprises 18 residues. The V gene end was trimmed by 1 base and the J gene end by 3 bases; junction bases not matched to a gene: 9. Germline CDR1 is SGHNT and CDR2 is YYREEE (reference sequence). CDR3 residues: CASSLRGGTSGDEETQYF. CDR3 nucleotide sequence: TGTGCCAGCAGCTTGCGGGGGGGGACTAGCGGGGATGAAGAGACCCAGTACTTC. Combining the CDR3 with reference TRBV5-4 and TRBJ2-5 gives the whole variable domain ETGVTQSPTHLIKTRGQQVTLRCSSQSGHNTVSWYQQALGQGPQFIFQYYREEENGRGNFPPRFSGLQFPNYSSELNVNALELDDSALYLCASSLRGGTSGDEETQYFGPGTRLLVL.

Only a few counts were recorded for this clonotype. A much larger clone is a single base away; this may be a read error. This rearrangement joins TRBV27 to TRBJ1-5; D unresolved. In germline, CDR1 is MNHEY, CDR2 SMNVEV (reference sequence). This CDR3 region has 14 residues. CDR3 loop: CASSPDHSNQPRHF. The CDR3 nucleotides read TGTGCCAGCAGCCCGGACCATAGCAATCAGCCCCGGCATTTT.

Ten or more counts support this clonotype. This chain connects TRBV6-1 to TRBJ1-6; weak D call: TRBD1 (5 bases). The CDR3 spans 14 residues. V lost 7 bases and J 5 bases, leaving 12 bases between the germline ends. The germline CDR1 and CDR2 sequences are MNHNS and SASEGT. As DNA, the CDR3 is TGTGCCAGCACTCGGACACAAGATAATTCACCCCTCCACTTT. Its protein is CASTRTQDNSPLHF.

In this sample, this clonotype turned up many times. The V and J genes are TRBV7-2 and TRBJ2-7, with D unresolved. The V end lost 5 bases, the J end lost 3 bases, and 14 bases lay between the germline ends. Germline CDR1 SGHTA, CDR2 FQGNSA. CDR3 length: 14 residues. The CDR3 nucleotides read TGTGCCAGCAGCCCTACGCGGAATCACTACGAGCAGTACTTC. This gives the protein CASSPTRNHYEQYF.

This clonotype came up many times. The chain uses TRBV28 and TRBJ2-5, with D unclear. The CDR3 is made up of 12 amino acids. V lost 6 bases, J lost 3 bases, and 8 bases lay in between. Germline V gene lookup returns CDR1 MDHEN and CDR2 SYDVKM. CDR3 sequence: CASRGLEETQYF. DNA of the CDR3: TGTGCCAGCAGGGGATTAGAAGAGACCCAGTACTTC.

On this clonotype: A single base separates this from a much larger clone, so it may be a read error. The rearrangement joins TRBV6-9 to TRBJ2-2; weak D call: TRBD2 (5 bases). CDR3 length equals 14 residues. CDR1 and CDR2 from the germline V gene are MNHGY and SVAAGI. The CDR3 is CVSSYGMNTGELFF. The CDR3 DNA reads as TGTGTCAGCAGTTACGGGATGAACACCGGGGAGCTGTTTTTT.

The sample holds many counts of this clonotype. The V and J genes are TRBV5-1 and TRBJ1-3; weak D call: TRBD1 (5 bases). V lost 0 bases, J lost 0 bases, and 7 bases lay in between. The CDR3 contains 15 residues. Per the germline V gene, CDR1 is SGHRS and CDR2 is YFSETQ. CDR3 DNA: TGCGCCAGCAGCTTGGCCCAGGGCTCTGGAAACACCATATATTTT. Amino acid sequence: CASSLAQGSGNTIYF.

Ten or more counts support this clonotype. This chain joins TRBV30 and TRBJ2-2; the D is unclear. This CDR3 comprises 12 residues. Trimming left V 2 bases short and J 6 bases short, with 7 bases between. Germline CDR1 GTSNPN, CDR2 SVGIG (reference sequence). The CDR3 DNA is TGTGCCTGGAGTCTTGCAGCCGGGGAGCTGTTTTTT. This gives the protein CAWSLAAGELFF.